This T cell receptor (beta chain) was sequenced in a study of T cells in Graves' hyperthyroidism and ophthalmopathy. The CDR3 is made up of 17 amino acids. The ends lost 4 bases at V and 4 bases at J; junction bases unmatched: 8. Per germline, CDR1 SGHNT and CDR2 YYREEE (reference sequence). Criteria for exclusion of patients were uncontrolled infection, other autoimmune disease, pregnancy or lactation. This clonotype came up a few times. Amplification of TCR beta CDR3 regions used RNA as the template. The TCR CDR3 was amplified in a first-round RT-PCR using the HTBI primer set. TCRdb re-derived calls from the multiplex PCR reads in MiXCR, one entry per CDR3 protein. The repertoire includes about 370,000 distinct CDR3 sequences, 13% to 15% of them detected once, and roughly a fifth sits in the top ten.

Sequenced material: blood. The rearrangement links TRBV5-4 to TRBJ2-1; TRBD2 matches 13 bases. The clonotype comes from a woman in her sixties or seventies with Graves' ophthalmopathy. CDR3 loop: CASSPGGLAGVYNEQFF. CDR3 in DNA: TGTGCCAGCAGCCCGGGAGGACTAGCGGGAGTGTACAATGAGCAGTTCTTC.